The T cell receptor beta chain under discussion was sequenced for a study of PD-L1 blockade in urothelial cancer. Trimming shortened V by 0 bases and J by 8 bases, and 7 bases separated the two germline ends. There are 12 residues in the CDR3. In germline, CDR1 is SGHAT, CDR2 FQNNGV. Data came from immunoSEQ multiplex PCR; TCRdb stores just in-frame clones and leaves some out. The sample includes 13,000 to 15,000 clones, approximately 90% seen only once; the top ten take roughly 15%. Each patient supplied 1 to 8 pretreatment and on-treatment samples. Sequencing was performed on PBMCs, taken around atezolizumab (anti-PD-L1) treatment. The sequence came from a man aged 65 to 85 with urothelial cancer. The chain recombines TRBV11-2 with TRBJ1-2; D uncertain. The CDR3 DNA sequence: TGTGCCAGCAGCTTAGAAGGTAGCGGCTACACCTTC. The encoded protein is CASSLEGSGYTF.